The clone carrying this T cell receptor beta chain was counted a few times. Germline and genes here are mouse. Sequencing ends 1 residue short of the CDR3 end; the germline J gene provides the rest. CDR1 is KGHTA, CDR2 FQNQQP, per germline. CDR3 size: 14 residues. Produced via immunoSEQ multiplex PCR; TCRdb's table is partial and in-frame only. Of thousands of clones listed, 35% to 40% are singletons. Time point of the sample: mouse harvest day 14 after allogeneic transplant. Tail vein injection delivered 10^7 T-cell-depleted bone marrow cells and 10^6 splenic CD5+ T cells. This sample was taken from a study of tissue T cells after allogeneic stem cell transplantation.

This rearrangement joins TRBV23 to TRBJ2-4; the table names TRBD2, a call not compared with the DNA. The TCR was taken from a female BALB/c mouse given C57BL/6 T cells with graft-versus-host disease after an allogeneic hematopoietic cell transplant. What was sequenced was skin. CDR3 loop: CSSSQSTSQNTLYF. CDR3 bases read: TGCTCCAGCAGTCAATCGACTAGTCAAAACACCTTGTAC. The full variable domain, rest sourced from reference TRBV23 and TRBJ2-4, is DAAVTQKPRYLIKMKGQEAEMKCIPEKGHTAVFWYQQKQSKELKFLIYFQNQQPLDQIDMVKERFSAVCPSSSLCSLGIRTCEAEDSALYLCSSSQSTSQNTLYFGAGTRLSVL.